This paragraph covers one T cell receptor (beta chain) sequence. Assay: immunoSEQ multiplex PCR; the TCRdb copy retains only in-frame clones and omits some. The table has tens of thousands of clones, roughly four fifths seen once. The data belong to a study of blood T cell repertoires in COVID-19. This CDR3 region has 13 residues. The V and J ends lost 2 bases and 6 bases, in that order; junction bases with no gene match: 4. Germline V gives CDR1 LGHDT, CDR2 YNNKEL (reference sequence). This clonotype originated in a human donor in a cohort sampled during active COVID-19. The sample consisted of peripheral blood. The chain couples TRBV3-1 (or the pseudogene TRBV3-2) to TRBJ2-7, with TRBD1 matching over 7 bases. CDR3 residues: CASSQINRGEQYF. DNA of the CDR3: TGTGCCAGCAGCCAAATTAACAGGGGCGAGCAGTACTTC.